The source of this T cell receptor beta chain is a study of neurological immune-mediated disorders (dated by TCRdb to the late 2010s). Concerning the study at large: Among the approximately 35 multiple sclerosis patients, roughly 31 had relapsing-remitting MS and 3 had secondary progressive MS. Using UMI-based sequencing, the study compared peripheral blood TCR-beta repertoires from patients with HTLV-I-associated myelopathy (HAM/TSP), patients with multiple sclerosis, and healthy controls. Longitudinal samples, technical triplicates and paired sorted CD4+ and CD8+ T-cell subsets, alongside PBMC samples, were included among the approximately 100 TCR-beta libraries. The cohort included some 68 subjects: some 15 with HAM/TSP, around 35 with multiple sclerosis, and around 20 healthy controls.

Study-wide conclusions, independent of this receptor: Phylogenetic analysis grouped repertoires from 18 of 34 MS patients into a cluster of related CDR3 sequences, suggesting a possible repertoire-level signature. Expanded clones from different subjects shared no identical CDR3 amino acid sequences, which suggests that TCR-beta repertoires were private in all groups. TCR clonal expansion was highest in HAM/TSP patients and lowest in MS patients, with MS patients falling below even healthy controls. No association of the MS cluster with clinical or MRI features was observed, and the need for larger cohorts was stated by the authors.

The junction shows trimming of 7 bases on V and 10 bases on J, and the gene matches do not reach 8 bases of it. CDR3 length: 13 amino acids, cysteine to phenylalanine. Of the read, only the CDR3 DNA is kept; its 39 bases are in frame from base 1. For sorted-subset TCR libraries, about 1 million sorted CD4+ or CD8+ T cells were used. Multiple sclerosis patients were enrolled in a US clinical protocol under which disease progression was evaluated by magnetic resonance imaging. Peripheral blood underwent Ficoll-Hypaque density gradient centrifugation to isolate PBMCs, which were then cryopreserved in liquid nitrogen. Paired sorted CD4+ and CD8+ subsets came from healthy controls, HAM/TSP patients and MS patients. To synthesize cDNA, template-switch 5'RACE was performed with a primer carrying a 10-nucleotide random unique molecular identifier so that each TCR transcript was tagged. Each sequencing run produced over 160 million TCR-beta sequences covering 15-18 subjects. The RNeasy kit was used for extraction of total RNA. Using the KAPA Real-time Library Amplification kit, TCR-beta VDJ regions were amplified with primers for the TCR constant region and the 5'RACE anchor. Sample indexes and Illumina adaptors were added in a first PCR, and a second PCR then increased library yield. After Ampure bead purification, the TCR product of roughly 650 bp was size-selected on a 2% E-gel SizeSelection system. Before pooling, libraries had their quality checked on a Bioanalyzer, their concentration measured with Qubit, and their quantity determined with the Kapa Library Quantification kit. An Illumina HiSeq 2500 was used to sequence the libraries paired-end at 2 x 150 bp. To increase sequence diversity, roughly 24-32% phiX was spiked into each library pool. Concerning the study's data processing: Quality-filtered reads were processed with the UMI-based MiGEC pipeline, which removed over 75% of raw TCR sequences during error correction. IMGT germline references were used for aligning VDJ genes, and each clonotype was defined as a unique CDR3 amino acid sequence together with its V-J genes. Clonal expansion, Shannon diversity and CDR3 relatedness (CalcPairwiseDistances, ClusterSamples) were evaluated with VDJtools, and phylogenetic trees were built with CLCbio workbench. Expanded clones were defined as having at least 8 unique UMIs, based on coefficient-of-variation modelling across technical triplicates. Using fastp trimming at Q25 and MiXCR clonotype assembly, TCRdb reanalyzed the public sequencing data and kept in-frame beta chains. Every CDR3 protein is listed once, alongside the most common genes and DNA of its rows. The V and J calls here are based on TCRdb, not the publication. Recorded for this sample are roughly 9,800 distinct CDR3 sequences; 20% to 25% of them occurred a single time. About 13% of the sample lies in the top ten.

Concerning this clonotype itself: The specificity of this receptor is unknown. Base qualities are missing; no much larger clone stands one base away.

Material for sequencing was CD8+ T cells from blood. This sequence originates from a woman aged 40 to 50 with multiple sclerosis. The chain employs TRBV12-3 or TRBV12-4 and TRBJ2-1; 9 central bases correspond to TRBD1. The CDR3 reads as follows: CASTAQGAGEQFF. The nucleotide sequence reads as follows: TGTGCCAGCACCGCACAGGGGGCAGGGGAGCAGTTCTTC.